One and the same sample provided the 16 T cell receptor beta chains below, sequenced in a study of beta chain features in type 1 diabetes. For these TCRs, the target antigens are not known. Expressed TCRB transcripts got sequenced, as all isolated RNA was reverse transcribed. Data came from immunoSEQ multiplex PCR; TCRdb stores just in-frame clones and leaves some out. The sample consists of about 270,000 clones, 14% of them appearing once. Overall study results and limits: Across all four CD4+ subsets, people with type 1 diabetes showed modestly shorter TCRB CDR3s.

Sequencing was done on a sample of naive CD4+ T cells from blood. These receptor sequences come from a man aged 25-45 years with type 1 diabetes.

This clone came up a few times. The chain carries TRBV15 and TRBJ2-3; TRBD2 might be the D (5 bases). The germline V gene has CDR1 LNHNV and CDR2 YYDKDF (reference sequence). The CDR3 runs to 15 residues. The germline V and J ends were trimmed by 6 bases and 5 bases, with 18 bases remaining between them. The CDR3 region has the DNA TGTGCCACCAGTCCCAGTCGGCGGGTAAAAGATACGCAGTATTTT. Protein: CATSPSRRVKDTQYF.

The chain uses TRBV5-6 and TRBJ1-1, with D perhaps TRBD1 (5 bases). CDR3 length: 15 amino acids. The germline V gene encodes CDR1 SGHDT and CDR2 YYEEEE. The V and J ends lost 4 bases and 1 base respectively, with 14 bases between them. The CDR3 DNA reads as TGTGCCAGCAGCCCACTGGACACGGGGAACACTGAAGCTTTCTTT. It encodes CASSPLDTGNTEAFF.

This clone was detected a few times. Other DNA variants within this sample encode the same CDR3. V and J are TRBV2 and TRBJ2-2, with D possibly TRBD2 on 7 matching bases. Germline V gives CDR1 SNHLY, CDR2 FYNNEI. The germline V and J ends were trimmed by 4 bases and 6 bases, with 12 bases remaining between them. The CDR3 is 14 amino acids. CDR3 sequence reads: CASSGLAGAGELFF. CDR3 DNA sequence: TGTGCCAGCAGTGGACTAGCAGGGGCCGGGGAGCTGTTTTTT.

The J gene is TRBJ2-1, the V gene TRBV4-2; no clear D. CDR1 LGHNA and CDR2 YNFKEQ come from the germline V gene. The CDR3 has 16 amino acids. The V and J ends lost 0 bases and 8 bases respectively, with 17 bases between them. The CDR3 sequence: CASSQETAEPGDEQFF. The CDR3 nucleotides read TGTGCCAGCAGCCAAGAGACGGCGGAGCCCGGCGATGAGCAGTTCTTC.

A word on this clone: The sample contains more than one DNA sequence encoding this CDR3. The chain combines TRBV30 with TRBJ2-7; D is possibly TRBD1 (5 bases). The CDR3 runs 12 residues. V was cut by 2 bases and J by 5 bases, with 10 bases left in between. The germline CDR1 and CDR2 sequences are GTSNPN and SVGIG (reference sequence). For the CDR3, the DNA is TGTGCCTGGAGTCCAGGGTCCCACGAGCAGTACTTC. This sequence encodes CAWSPGSHEQYF.

This clone has a handful of counts. This chain connects TRBV7-2 to TRBJ1-2; D not resolved. The germline V gene has CDR1 SGHTA and CDR2 FQGNSA. V was shortened by 1 base and J by 2 bases, with 8 bases between the two germline ends. The CDR3 runs 14 residues. Here the CDR3 DNA reads TGTGCCAGCAGCTTAGTACCCCAGAACTATGGCTACACCTTC. Residues: CASSLVPQNYGYTF.

J is TRBJ2-7 and V is TRBV15; tentative D call: TRBD1 (5 bases). The ends were cut back, 0 bases at V and 1 base at J, with 13 bases in the middle. Germline CDR1 LNHNV, CDR2 YYDKDF (reference sequence). The CDR3 loop spans 16 amino acids. CDR3 region: CATSRDPDTSSYEQYF. Written as DNA, the CDR3 is TGTGCCACCAGCAGAGACCCGGACACAAGTTCCTACGAGCAGTACTTC.

The J gene is TRBJ2-5, the V gene TRBV2, with TRBD1 as a possible D gene (5 bases). The CDR3 consists of 13 residues. V dropped 9 bases and J dropped 3 bases, with 14 bases sitting between them. The V gene's germline CDR1 is SNHLY and CDR2 FYNNEI. Here the CDR3 reads CARSTDAKETQYF. The CDR3 region has the DNA TGTGCCAGATCGACAGATGCAAAAGAGACCCAGTACTTC.

The gene calls are TRBV18 and TRBJ2-7, with TRBD1 identical over 10 bases. V lost 8 bases to trimming and J lost 6 bases; unmatched junction nucleotides: 10. Germline V CDR1 and CDR2: KGHSH, LQKENI. The CDR3 sequence is 14 residues long. CDR3 coding DNA: TGTGCCAGCCAACCGGGACAGGGGAATGGCGAGCAGTACTTC. This encodes CASQPGQGNGEQYF.

The V and J genes are TRBV28 and TRBJ2-5; D not resolved. The CDR3 is 14 amino acids. Trimming cost V 6 bases and J 3 bases, with 14 bases left between them. The germline CDR1 and CDR2 sequences are MDHEN and SYDVKM. The CDR3 nucleotides are TGTGCCAGCAGGTCGGCTCCGACTGAAGAGACCCAGTACTTC. Protein sequence: CASRSAPTEETQYF.

This clone was seen just once. The chain links TRBV11-2 to TRBJ1-1; D gene uncertain. CDR3 length equals 15 residues. Germline V gene data show CDR1 as SGHAT and CDR2 as FQNNGV. V was pared by 0 bases and J by 1 base, with 9 bases between. CDR3 DNA sequence: TGTGCCAGCAGCTTAGATCGACTTCCGAACACTGAAGCTTTCTTT. As protein: CASSLDRLPNTEAFF. The entire variable domain, with the rest obtained from reference TRBV11-2 and TRBJ1-1, is as follows: EAGVAQSPRYKIIEKRQSVAFWCNPISGHATLYWYQQILGQGPKLLIQFQNNGVVDDSQLPKDRFSAERLKGVDSTLKIQPAKLEDSAVYLCASSLDRLPNTEAFFGQGTRLTVV.

Only a few counts were recorded for this clone. V and J are TRBV5-5 and TRBJ1-5; the match to TRBD1 covers 7 bases. CDR1 is SGHKS and CDR2 is YYEKEE in the germline V gene (reference sequence). There are 13 residues in the CDR3. J gave up 4 bases and V 4 bases, and 2 bases lay outside the gene matches. CDR3 DNA: TGTGCCAGCAGCCTACAGGGGAATCAGCCCCAGCATTTT. Encoded protein: CASSLQGNQPQHF.

This chain connects TRBV15 to TRBJ2-3; D perhaps matches TRBD1 (6 bases). V was clipped by 3 bases and J by 5 bases, with 15 bases between them. The CDR3 extends over 15 amino acids. The germline gives CDR1 LNHNV, CDR2 YYDKDF (reference sequence). The chain's CDR3 is CATSRERGSQDTQYF. The CDR3 nucleotides read TGTGCCACCAGCAGGGAAAGGGGGAGTCAAGATACGCAGTATTTT.

This clone turned up a few times. The chain carries TRBV2 and TRBJ1-2; 8 positions match TRBD1. The germline gives CDR1 SNHLY, CDR2 FYNNEI. V was pared by 5 bases and J by 7 bases, with 3 bases of the junction left unmatched. This CDR3 is built from 12 residues. As DNA, the CDR3 is TGTGCCAGCAGTACGGACAGGGTTGGCTACACCTTC. It codes for CASSTDRVGYTF.

This clone was seen a few times. This sequence joins TRBV28 and TRBJ2-2; D perhaps matches TRBD1 (6 bases). Trimming left V 8 bases short and J 2 bases short, with 9 bases between. Germline CDR1 MDHEN, CDR2 SYDVKM. This CDR3 contains 13 residues. The CDR3 here is CASRTVNTGELFF. The CDR3 nucleotides are TGTGCCAGCCGGACAGTCAACACCGGGGAGCTGTTTTTT.

The chain combines TRBV18 with TRBJ2-5, with D possibly TRBD1 on 6 matching bases. In germline, CDR1 is KGHSH, CDR2 LQKENI. The CDR3 is 15 amino acids. V lost 5 bases and J lost 2, with 15 bases in between. The CDR3: CASSVDRPRQETQYF. CDR3 in DNA: TGTGCCAGCTCAGTGGACAGACCGAGACAAGAGACCCAGTACTTC. The complete variable domain, with remaining parts taken from reference TRBV18 and TRBJ2-5, reads NAGVMQNPRHLVRRRGQEARLRCSPMKGHSHVYWYRQLPEEGLKFMVYLQKENIIDESGMPKERFSAEFPKEGPSILRIQQVVRGDSAAYFCASSVDRPRQETQYFGPGTRLLVL.